The 26 T cell receptor beta chains listed next were all sequenced from one sample in a study of blood T cell repertoires in COVID-19 (dated by TCRdb to the early 2020s). The library was produced with the immunoSEQ multiplex PCR assay. In TCRdb, the immuneACCESS table is reduced to in-frame sequences with V and J assigned. These tables do not hold every clone; where another copy was compared, an unresolved V gene accounts for under half, and the others remain unexplained. For this sample there are tens of thousands of clones; around nine tenths appear just once. The ten most abundant clones make up more than 7% of the sample. The sample consisted of peripheral blood. The source is a woman aged 70-85 years with acute or convalescent COVID-19.

The chain carries TRBV20-1 and TRBJ2-6, with D perhaps TRBD2 (7 bases). V was trimmed by 3 bases and J by 0 bases, leaving 12 bases between them. Germline loops: CDR1 DFQATT, CDR2 SNEGSKA (reference sequence). This CDR3 is built from 16 residues. CDR3: CSASRGASSGANVLTF. The CDR3 DNA is TGCAGTGCTAGTCGGGGGGCCAGCTCTGGGGCCAACGTCCTGACTTTC.

The chain's CDR3 is CAISESQASYEQYV. Here the CDR3 DNA reads TGTGCCATCAGTGAGTCTCAAGCTTCCTACGAGCAGTACGTC. The J gene is TRBJ2-7, the V gene TRBV10-3; D call uncertain. Germline CDR1 and CDR2: ENHRY and SYGVKD. The V end was cut by 0 bases, the J end by 1 base, with 7 bases between. The length of the CDR3 is 14 residues.

The V gene is TRBV18, the J gene TRBJ1-6; 9 positions agree with TRBD1. After removal of 3 bases from V and 7 bases from J, the junction contained 7 bases not matched to a gene. The CDR3 totals 16 residues. The germline V gene has CDR1 KGHSH and CDR2 LQKENI. DNA for the CDR3: TGTGCCAGCTCACCGCCCACGGGACAGGGAAATTCACCCCTCCACTTT. Translation: CASSPPTGQGNSPLHF.

The chain has TRBV11-2 and TRBJ2-3; 7 bases match TRBD2. Unmatched junction bases numbered 15, after V lost 5 bases and J lost 4 bases. Germline V gene data show CDR1 as SGHAT and CDR2 as FQNNGV. The CDR3 runs to 17 residues. CDR3 sequence (DNA): TGTGCCAGCAGCCTTCAGACTAGCTCGACGGGTCCAGATACGCAGTATTTT. It encodes CASSLQTSSTGPDTQYF.

The sample holds one count of this clone. CDR3 nucleotides: TGTGCCAGCTCCCATGGAGAGCGGGAGAGGTTATATGAGCAGTTCTTC. This gives the protein CASSHGERERLYEQFF. V gene TRBV21-1 combines with J gene TRBJ2-1; no check of the table's D call, TRBD2, against the DNA was made. TRBV21-1 counts as a pseudogene. This CDR3 comprises 16 residues.

In the case of this clone: At one end the junction does not follow the germline gene, possibly because of a read error. The V gene is TRBV28, the J gene TRBJ2-2; 7 positions match TRBD2. Germline V gene lookup returns CDR1 MDHEN and CDR2 SYDVKM. The CDR3 loop spans 12 amino acids. The CDR3 DNA reads as TGTGCCAGCAGAGCGGGGACTATGGGAGCCCATTTT. It encodes CASRAGTMGAHF.

This sequence joins TRBV14 and TRBJ1-1; no firm D call. Germline V CDR1 and CDR2: SGHDN, FVKESK. Trimming removed 0 bases at V and 1 base at J, with 9 bases between. This CDR3 spans 15 amino acids. This CDR3 is CASSQEVDRNTEAFF. DNA of the CDR3: TGTGCCAGCAGCCAAGAGGTTGATAGGAACACTGAAGCTTTCTTT.

This chain links TRBV18 with TRBJ2-2, with TRBD1 as a possible D gene (5 bases). The CDR3 spans 16 residues. Trimming pared 4 bases from V and 3 bases from J, leaving 15 bases between. CDR1 is KGHSH and CDR2 is LQKENI in the germline V gene. CDR3 coding DNA: TGTGCCAGCTCACTCCAAATCGGCAGGGACACCGGGGAGCTGTTTTTT. Translation gives CASSLQIGRDTGELFF.

This clone occurred once. The chain carries TRBV6-6 and TRBJ2-1, with TRBD2 matching 8 bases. Trimming took 7 bases from V and 4 from J; bases not matched to a gene: 12. Germline CDR1 and CDR2: MNHNY and SVGAGI (reference sequence). The CDR3 runs to 16 residues. CDR3 loop: CASTLNWAGGYNEQFF. The CDR3 DNA reads TGTGCCAGCACCCTAAATTGGGCGGGGGGATACAATGAGCAGTTCTTC.

The chain couples TRBV5-6 to TRBJ1-2, with D uncertain. Trimming took 0 bases from V and 8 from J, leaving 14 bases between them. The CDR3 has 14 amino acids. Germline lookup yields CDR1 SGHDT and CDR2 YYEEEE. The CDR3, as DNA: TGTGCCAGCAGCTTGGTTGCTGACGCGGGAGGCTACACCTTC. It codes for CASSLVADAGGYTF.

CDR3: CASSLGDRARNEKLFF. CDR3 bases: TGCGCCAGCAGCTTGGGGGACAGGGCAAGAAATGAAAAACTGTTTTTT. The rearrangement joins TRBV5-1 to TRBJ1-4, with TRBD1 identical over 9 bases. The V segment lost 0 bases and the J segment 5 bases; nucleotides outside the gene matches: 5. Germline lookup yields CDR1 SGHRS and CDR2 YFSETQ. CDR3 length: 16 residues.

The rearrangement uses TRBV27 and TRBJ1-2; D call uncertain. In germline, CDR1 is MNHEY, CDR2 SMNVEV (reference sequence). V was trimmed by 5 bases and J by 1 base, leaving 8 bases between them. CDR3 length: 13 amino acids. The CDR3 coding sequence is TGTGCCAGCAGTCCACGGGGTAACTATGGCTACACCTTC. Translated: CASSPRGNYGYTF.

The chain combines TRBV2 with TRBJ2-3, with 8 bases aligning to TRBD2. J gave up 0 bases and V 1 base, and 0 bases lay outside the gene matches. Germline CDR1 is SNHLY and CDR2 is FYNNEI. There are 15 residues in the CDR3. The CDR3 spells CASSEGLASTDTQYF. The CDR3 nucleotides are TGTGCCAGCAGTGAAGGACTAGCGAGCACAGATACGCAGTATTTT.

The CDR3 region is CASSLGQGNYEQYV. The CDR3 bases are TGTGCCAGCAGCCTGGGACAGGGTAACTACGAGCAGTACGTC. This chain connects TRBV5-6 to TRBJ2-7; 9 bases fit TRBD1. The CDR3 has 14 residues. Trimming removed 4 bases from V and 3 bases from J; junction bases left unmatched: 5. CDR1 SGHDT and CDR2 YYEEEE come from the germline V gene.

This chain joins TRBV28 and TRBJ1-2; the D gene is possibly TRBD1 (5 bases). From germline, CDR1 is MDHEN and CDR2 SYDVKM. This CDR3 comprises 12 residues. Trimming cost V 6 bases and J 8 bases, with 13 bases left between them. The CDR3 here is CASSPPGGGYTF. The CDR3 coding sequence is TGTGCCAGCAGCCCCCCCGGGGGAGGCTACACCTTC.

This sequence joins TRBV18 and TRBJ2-6; D unresolved. Per germline, CDR1 KGHSH and CDR2 LQKENI. The V end lost 2 bases, the J end lost 0 bases, and 8 bases lay between the germline ends. The CDR3 spans 16 residues. CDR3 DNA: TGTGCCAGCTCACCAATTTTGGCCTCTGGGGCCAACGTCCTGACTTTC. Amino acids: CASSPILASGANVLTF.

The V gene is TRBV5-1, the J gene TRBJ2-1, with 9 nucleotides matching TRBD2. The V gene's germline CDR1 is SGHRS and CDR2 YFSETQ. Trimming took 0 bases from V and 6 from J; bases not matched to a gene: 10. CDR3 length: 17 residues. The CDR3 region has the DNA TGCGCCAGCAGCTTGGTTCCATGGGGACTAGCAGGCAATGAGCAGTTCTTC. Residues: CASSLVPWGLAGNEQFF.

This chain joins TRBV5-5 and TRBJ2-7, with TRBD2 identical over 10 bases. The CDR3 is 15 residues long. V dropped 4 bases and J dropped 2; count of bases not matched to a gene: 6. Looked up from germline, CDR1 is SGHKS and CDR2 is YYEKEE (reference sequence). In DNA form, the CDR3 reads TGTGCCAGCAGCCCCGGACTAGCGGCCCCCTACGAGCAGTACGTC. It translates to CASSPGLAAPYEQYV.

Regarding this clone: The same CDR3 also results from other DNA sequences found in this sample. The rearrangement uses TRBV12-3 or TRBV12-4 and TRBJ2-2, with D tentatively TRBD2 (5 bases). This CDR3 has 13 residues. Trimming cost V 2 bases and J 5 bases, with 6 bases left between them. The CDR3 here is CASSLRGTGELFF. The CDR3 DNA follows: TGTGCCAGCAGTTTACGGGGTACCGGGGAGCTGTTTTTT.

This clone was recorded once. The J gene is TRBJ2-5, the V gene TRBV10-3; no clear D. V lost 9 bases and J lost 0, with 8 bases in between. CDR1 is ENHRY, CDR2 SYGVKD, per germline. The CDR3 has 12 residues. CDR3 DNA: TGTGCCATATCTCAGTACCAAGAGACCCAGTACTTC. It specifies CAISQYQETQYF.

The chain uses TRBV9 and TRBJ2-1, with 7 positions matching TRBD1. Germline loops: CDR1 SGDLS, CDR2 YYNGEE. This CDR3 region has 16 residues. J was trimmed by 3 bases and V by 1 base; bases with no gene match: 7. The CDR3 region is CASSVLGGVGYNEQFF. The CDR3 nucleotides are TGTGCCAGCAGCGTATTAGGGGGCGTTGGCTACAATGAGCAGTTCTTC.

This sequence joins TRBV7-2 and TRBJ2-4, with 13 bases that match TRBD2. CDR1 SGHTA and CDR2 FQGNSA come from the germline V gene. J was trimmed by 12 bases and V by 4 bases; bases with no gene match: 15. The CDR3 loop spans 17 amino acids. CDR3 in DNA: TGTGCCAGCAGCTCGGCTCCGGGACTAGCGGGGATAGAGAATCAGTACTTC. Protein sequence: CASSSAPGLAGIENQYF.

The chain uses TRBV30 and TRBJ1-5; no reliable D call. Germline assignment: CDR1 GTSNPN and CDR2 SVGIG (reference sequence). This CDR3 contains 12 residues. Trimming pared 3 bases from V and 6 bases from J, leaving 9 bases between. CDR3 DNA: TGTGCCTGGAGCGGGGTGGGTCAGCCCCAGCATTTT. Translation gives CAWSGVGQPQHF.

CDR3 bases: TGTGCCAGCAAGGGGGCGAGGGTTACGCAGTATTTT. It translates to CASKGARVTQYF. The chain uses TRBV12-3 or TRBV12-4 and TRBJ2-3, with 7 bases fitting TRBD1. V trimming: 7 bases; J trimming: 8 bases; junction bases outside the gene matches: 6. The CDR3 is made up of 12 amino acids.

In this sample, this clone turned up a few times. The chain carries TRBV30 and TRBJ1-2, with 7 positions matching TRBD1. CDR1 GTSNPN and CDR2 SVGIG come from the germline V gene (reference sequence). This CDR3 region has 16 residues. The junction had 14 bases not matched to a gene; V was cut back by 3 bases and J by 4 bases. For the CDR3, the DNA is TGTGCCTGGAGAGATAAAAACAGGGGTGTTGGCTATGGCTACACCTTC. It is translated as CAWRDKNRGVGYGYTF.

The V call is TRBV30, the J call TRBJ1-3; D is unresolved. Germline V CDR1 and CDR2: GTSNPN, SVGIG (reference sequence). Trimming took off 2 bases at V and 0 bases at J, with 5 bases between the two ends. This CDR3 comprises 13 residues. CDR3 amino acids: CAWSSGSGNTIYF. CDR3 bases: TGTGCCTGGAGTTCGGGCTCTGGAAACACCATATATTTT.